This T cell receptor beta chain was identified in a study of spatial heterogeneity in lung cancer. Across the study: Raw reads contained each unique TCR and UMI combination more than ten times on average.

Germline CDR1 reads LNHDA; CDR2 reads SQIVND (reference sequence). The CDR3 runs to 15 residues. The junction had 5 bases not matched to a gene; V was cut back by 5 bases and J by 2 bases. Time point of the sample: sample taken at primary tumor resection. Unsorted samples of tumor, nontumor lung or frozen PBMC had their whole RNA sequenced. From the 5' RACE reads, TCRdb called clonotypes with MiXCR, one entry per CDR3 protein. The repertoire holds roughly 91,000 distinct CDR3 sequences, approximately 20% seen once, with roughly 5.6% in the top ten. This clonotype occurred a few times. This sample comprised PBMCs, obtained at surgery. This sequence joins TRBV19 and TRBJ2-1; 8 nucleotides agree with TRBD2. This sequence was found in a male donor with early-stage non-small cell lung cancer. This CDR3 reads CASSLAGDTYNEQFF. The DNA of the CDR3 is TGTGCCAGTAGTCTAGCGGGCGATACCTACAATGAGCAGTTCTTC. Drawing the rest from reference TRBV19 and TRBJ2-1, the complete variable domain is DGGITQSPKYLFRKEGQNVTLSCEQNLNHDAMYWYRQDPGQGLRLIYYSQIVNDFQKGDIAEGYSVSREKKESFPLTVTSAQKNPTAFYLCASSLAGDTYNEQFFGPGTRLTVL.